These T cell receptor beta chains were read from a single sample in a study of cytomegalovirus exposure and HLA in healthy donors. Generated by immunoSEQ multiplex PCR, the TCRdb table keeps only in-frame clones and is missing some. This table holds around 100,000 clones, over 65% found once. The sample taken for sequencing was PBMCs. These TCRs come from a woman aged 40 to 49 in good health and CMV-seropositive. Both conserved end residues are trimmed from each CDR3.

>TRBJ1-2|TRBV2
ASSEVRTGASSYGYT
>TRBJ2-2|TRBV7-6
ASSFAGTEYTGELF
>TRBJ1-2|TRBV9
ASKAPREHGGYT
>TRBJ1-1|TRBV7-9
ASSPSQNTEAF
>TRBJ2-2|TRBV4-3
ASSRNRGQGGYTGELF
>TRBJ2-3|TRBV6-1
ASVPGTDTQY
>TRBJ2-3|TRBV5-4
ASSFSGSTDTQY
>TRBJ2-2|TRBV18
ASSPQINTGELF
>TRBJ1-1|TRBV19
ASSVTGNRRAEAF
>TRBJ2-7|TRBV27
ASRGTSGTPPEQY
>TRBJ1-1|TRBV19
ASSNGQTRYTEAF
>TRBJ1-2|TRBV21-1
ASSTGQGRPDYGYT
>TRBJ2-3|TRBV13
ASTLLAGGIDTQY
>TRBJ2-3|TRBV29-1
SVISPFGAGLDTQY
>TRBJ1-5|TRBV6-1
ASRQGGTYLQH
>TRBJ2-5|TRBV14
ASSQLAGLASQY
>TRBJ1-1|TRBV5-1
ASSFGQLMNTEAF
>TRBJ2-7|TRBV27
ASSFGVAGEQY
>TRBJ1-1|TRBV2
ASSSGEGTEAF
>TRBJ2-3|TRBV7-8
ASSSGLAGGDTQY
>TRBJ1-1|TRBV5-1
ASSLPTGKNTEAF
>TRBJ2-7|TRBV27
ASSTLPGTSGSIGQY
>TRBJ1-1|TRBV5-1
ASSLEATGDTEAF
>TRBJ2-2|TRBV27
ASSLGDVTGELF
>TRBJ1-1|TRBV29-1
SVEARGGRRTEAF
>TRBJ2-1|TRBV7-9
ASSSDLGQF
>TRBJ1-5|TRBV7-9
SSSSWGQGNQPQH
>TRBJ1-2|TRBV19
ASSPHGIGGDYGYT
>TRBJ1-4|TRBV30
AWTPGDWGEKLF
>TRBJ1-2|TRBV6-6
ASSYSRGENYGYT
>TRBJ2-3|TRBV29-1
SAAGLAGVGGTDTQY
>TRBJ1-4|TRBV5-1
ASSIGVLGLNEKLF
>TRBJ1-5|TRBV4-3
ASSQYLPGTGEGKGNQPQH
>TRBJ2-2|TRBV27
ASSLAGVVTGELF
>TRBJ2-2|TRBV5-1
ASSWGLGPGELF
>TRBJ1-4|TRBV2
ASKGVWHPNEKLF
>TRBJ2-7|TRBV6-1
ASRSRRASSYEQY
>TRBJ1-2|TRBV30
AWSVGPNSYGYT
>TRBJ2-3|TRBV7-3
ASSSVSGTDTQY
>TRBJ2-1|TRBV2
ASNLDGGGENEQF
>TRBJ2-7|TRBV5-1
ASSLVSFSIAGGPYEQY
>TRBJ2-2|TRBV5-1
ASSSRERITGELF
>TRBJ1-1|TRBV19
ASSRQGSGTEAF
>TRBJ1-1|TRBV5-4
ASSLRGGLNTEAF
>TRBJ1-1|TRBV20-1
SAPPGTEAF
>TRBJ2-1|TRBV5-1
ASSGWGQGSYNEQF
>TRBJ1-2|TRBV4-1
ASSQINSGQNYGYT
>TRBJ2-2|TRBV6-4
ASSGSDTGELF
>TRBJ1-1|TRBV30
AGQGAIDTEAF
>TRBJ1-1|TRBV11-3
ASSLTGSNTEAF